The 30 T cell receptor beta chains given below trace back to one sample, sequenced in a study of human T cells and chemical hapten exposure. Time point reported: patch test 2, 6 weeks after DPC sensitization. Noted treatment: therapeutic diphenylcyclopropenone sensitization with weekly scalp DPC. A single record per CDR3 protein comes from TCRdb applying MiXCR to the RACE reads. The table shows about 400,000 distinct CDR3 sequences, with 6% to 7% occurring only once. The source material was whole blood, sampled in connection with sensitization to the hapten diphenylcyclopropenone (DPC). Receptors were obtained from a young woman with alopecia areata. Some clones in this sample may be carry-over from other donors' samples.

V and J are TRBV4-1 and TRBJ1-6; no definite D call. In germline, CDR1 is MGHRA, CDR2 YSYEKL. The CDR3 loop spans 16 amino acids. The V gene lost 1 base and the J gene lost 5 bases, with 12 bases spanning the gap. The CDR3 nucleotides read TGCGCCAGCAGCCAAGGGATCCGCCAGGATAATTCACCCCTCCACTTT. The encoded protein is CASSQGIRQDNSPLHF.

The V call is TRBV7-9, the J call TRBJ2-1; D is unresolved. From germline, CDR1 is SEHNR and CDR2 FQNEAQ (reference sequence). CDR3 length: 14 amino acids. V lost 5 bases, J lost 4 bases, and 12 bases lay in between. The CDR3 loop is CASSIPDEYNEQFF. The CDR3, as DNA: TGTGCCAGCAGCATCCCGGATGAATACAATGAGCAGTTCTTC.

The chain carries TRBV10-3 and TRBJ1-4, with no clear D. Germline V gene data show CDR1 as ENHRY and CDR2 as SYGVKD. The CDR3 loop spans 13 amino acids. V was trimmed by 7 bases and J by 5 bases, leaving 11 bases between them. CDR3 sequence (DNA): TGTGCCATCACCGACAAACCGAATGAAAAACTGTTTTTT. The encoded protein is CAITDKPNEKLFF.

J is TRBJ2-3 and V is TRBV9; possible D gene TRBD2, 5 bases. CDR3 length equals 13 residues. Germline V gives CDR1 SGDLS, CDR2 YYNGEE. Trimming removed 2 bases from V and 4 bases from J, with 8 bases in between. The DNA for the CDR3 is TGTGCCAGCAGCGTCGGGGAGTCAGATACGCAGTATTTT. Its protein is CASSVGESDTQYF. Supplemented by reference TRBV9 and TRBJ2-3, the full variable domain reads DSGVTQTPKHLITATGQRVTLRCSPRSGDLSVYWYQQSLDQGLQFLIQYYNGEERAKGNILERFSAQQFPDLHSELNLSSLELGDSALYFCASSVGESDTQYFGPGTRLTVL.

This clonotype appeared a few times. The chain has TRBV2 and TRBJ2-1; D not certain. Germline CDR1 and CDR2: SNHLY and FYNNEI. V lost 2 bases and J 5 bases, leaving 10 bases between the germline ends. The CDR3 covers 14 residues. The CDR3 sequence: CASSEISDHNEQFF. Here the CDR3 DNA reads TGTGCCAGCAGTGAAATAAGTGACCACAATGAGCAGTTCTTC.

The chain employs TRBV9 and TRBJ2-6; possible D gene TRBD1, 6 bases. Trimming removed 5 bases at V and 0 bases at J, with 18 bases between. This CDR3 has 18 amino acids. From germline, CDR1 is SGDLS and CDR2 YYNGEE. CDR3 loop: CASRYNRDPGSGANVLTF. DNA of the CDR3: TGTGCCAGCAGGTACAACAGGGATCCGGGCTCTGGGGCCAACGTCCTGACTTTC. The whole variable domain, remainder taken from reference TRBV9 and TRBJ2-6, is DSGVTQTPKHLITATGQRVTLRCSPRSGDLSVYWYQQSLDQGLQFLIQYYNGEERAKGNILERFSAQQFPDLHSELNLSSLELGDSALYFCASRYNRDPGSGANVLTFGAGSRLTVL.

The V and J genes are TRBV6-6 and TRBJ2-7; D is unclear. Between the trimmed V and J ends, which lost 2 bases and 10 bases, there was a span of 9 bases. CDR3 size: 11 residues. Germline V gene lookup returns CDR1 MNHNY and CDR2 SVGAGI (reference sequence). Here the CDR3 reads CASSYEDGQYF. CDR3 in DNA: TGTGCCAGCAGTTACGAGGACGGCCAGTACTTC.

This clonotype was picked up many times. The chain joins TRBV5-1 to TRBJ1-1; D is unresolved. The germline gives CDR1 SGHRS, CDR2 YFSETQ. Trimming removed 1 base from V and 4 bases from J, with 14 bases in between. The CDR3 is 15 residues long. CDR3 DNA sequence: TGCGCCAGCAGCTTGTCTTGGGAGTATAGCACTGAAGCTTTCTTT. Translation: CASSLSWEYSTEAFF.

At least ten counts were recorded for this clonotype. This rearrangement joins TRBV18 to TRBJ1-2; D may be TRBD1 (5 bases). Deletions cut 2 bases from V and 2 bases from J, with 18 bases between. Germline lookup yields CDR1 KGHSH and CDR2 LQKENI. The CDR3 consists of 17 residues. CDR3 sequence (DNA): TGTGCCAGCTCACCAAGAAGTCCCGACAGCCTCAACTATGGCTACACCTTC. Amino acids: CASSPRSPDSLNYGYTF.

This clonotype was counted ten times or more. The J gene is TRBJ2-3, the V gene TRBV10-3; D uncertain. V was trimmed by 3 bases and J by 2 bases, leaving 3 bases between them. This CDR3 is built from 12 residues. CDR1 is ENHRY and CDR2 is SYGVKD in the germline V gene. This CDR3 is CAISESTDTQYF. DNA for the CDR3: TGTGCCATCAGTGAATCCACAGATACGCAGTATTTT.

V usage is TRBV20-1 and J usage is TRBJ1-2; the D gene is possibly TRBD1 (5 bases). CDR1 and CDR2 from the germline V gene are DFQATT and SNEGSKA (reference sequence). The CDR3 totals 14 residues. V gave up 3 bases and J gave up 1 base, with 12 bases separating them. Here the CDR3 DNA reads TGCAGTGCTAGCAGACAGTTGATTAACTATGGCTACACCTTC. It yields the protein CSASRQLINYGYTF.

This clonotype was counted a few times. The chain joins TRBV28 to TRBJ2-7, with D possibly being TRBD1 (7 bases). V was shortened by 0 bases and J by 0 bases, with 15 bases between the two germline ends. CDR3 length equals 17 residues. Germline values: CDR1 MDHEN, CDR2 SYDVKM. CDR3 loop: CASSLWGGRDSSYEQYF. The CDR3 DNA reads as TGTGCCAGCAGTTTATGGGGAGGTCGGGACAGCTCCTACGAGCAGTACTTC.

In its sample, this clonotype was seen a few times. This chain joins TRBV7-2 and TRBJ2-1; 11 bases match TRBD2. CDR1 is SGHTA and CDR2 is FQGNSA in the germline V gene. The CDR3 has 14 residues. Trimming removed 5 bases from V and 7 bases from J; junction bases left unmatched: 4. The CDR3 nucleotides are TGTGCCAGCAGCAGACTAGCGGGGAGGAATGAGCAGTTCTTC. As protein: CASSRLAGRNEQFF.

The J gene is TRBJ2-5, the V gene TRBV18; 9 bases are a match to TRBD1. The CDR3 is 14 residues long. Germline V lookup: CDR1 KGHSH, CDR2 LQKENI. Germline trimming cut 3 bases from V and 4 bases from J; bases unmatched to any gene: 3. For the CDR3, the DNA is TGTGCCAGCTCACCCGACAGGGGGAGAGAGACCCAGTACTTC. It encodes CASSPDRGRETQYF. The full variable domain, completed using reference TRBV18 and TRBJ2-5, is NAGVMQNPRHLVRRRGQEARLRCSPMKGHSHVYWYRQLPEEGLKFMVYLQKENIIDESGMPKERFSAEFPKEGPSILRIQQVVRGDSAAYFCASSPDRGRETQYFGPGTRLLVL.

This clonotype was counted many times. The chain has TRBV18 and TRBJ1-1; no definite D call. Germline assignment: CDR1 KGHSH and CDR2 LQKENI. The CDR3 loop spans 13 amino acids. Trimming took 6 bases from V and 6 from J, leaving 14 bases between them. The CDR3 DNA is TGTGCCAGCTCCGCGGTGGTGACCGCTGAAGCTTTCTTT. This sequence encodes CASSAVVTAEAFF.

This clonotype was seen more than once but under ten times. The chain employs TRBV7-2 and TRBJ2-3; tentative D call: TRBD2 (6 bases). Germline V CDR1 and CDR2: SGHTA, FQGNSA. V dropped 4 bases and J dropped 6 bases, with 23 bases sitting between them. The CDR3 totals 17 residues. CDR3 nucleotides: TGTGCCAGCAGCTCGGCCCTGGGACTCGCGGGTTCGGATACGCAGTATTTT. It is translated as CASSSALGLAGSDTQYF.

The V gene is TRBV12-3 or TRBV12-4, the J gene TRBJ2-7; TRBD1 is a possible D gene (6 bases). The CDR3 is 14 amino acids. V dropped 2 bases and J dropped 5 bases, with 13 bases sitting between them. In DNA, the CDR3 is TGTGCCAGCAGTTTATTGGGCAGGGGCGACGAGCAGTACTTC. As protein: CASSLLGRGDEQYF.

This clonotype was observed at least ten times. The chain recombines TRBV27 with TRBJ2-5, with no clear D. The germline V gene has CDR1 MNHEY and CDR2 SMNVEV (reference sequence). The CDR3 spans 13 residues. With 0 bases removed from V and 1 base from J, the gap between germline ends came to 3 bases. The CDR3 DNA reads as TGTGCCAGCAGTTTATCCGTCCAAGAGACCCAGTACTTC. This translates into CASSLSVQETQYF.

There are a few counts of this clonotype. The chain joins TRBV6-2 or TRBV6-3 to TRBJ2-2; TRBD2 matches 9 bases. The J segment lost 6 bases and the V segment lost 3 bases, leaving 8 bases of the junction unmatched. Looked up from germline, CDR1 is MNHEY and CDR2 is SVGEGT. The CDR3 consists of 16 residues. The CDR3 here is CASSYGTSLFPGELFF. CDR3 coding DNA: TGTGCCAGCAGTTATGGGACTAGCTTATTTCCCGGGGAGCTGTTTTTT.

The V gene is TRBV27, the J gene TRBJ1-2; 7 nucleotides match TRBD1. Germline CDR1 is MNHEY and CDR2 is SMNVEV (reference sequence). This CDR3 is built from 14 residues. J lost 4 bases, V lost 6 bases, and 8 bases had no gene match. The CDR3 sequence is CASSLTGRGYGYTF. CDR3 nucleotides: TGTGCCAGCAGCCTGACAGGGAGAGGCTATGGCTACACCTTC.

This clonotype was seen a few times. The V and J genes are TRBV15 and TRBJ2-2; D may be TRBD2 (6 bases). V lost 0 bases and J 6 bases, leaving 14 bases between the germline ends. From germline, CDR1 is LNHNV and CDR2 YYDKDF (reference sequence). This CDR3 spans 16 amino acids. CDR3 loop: CATSRDLASASGELFF. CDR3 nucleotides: TGTGCCACCAGCAGAGATTTGGCTAGCGCGTCCGGGGAGCTGTTTTTT.

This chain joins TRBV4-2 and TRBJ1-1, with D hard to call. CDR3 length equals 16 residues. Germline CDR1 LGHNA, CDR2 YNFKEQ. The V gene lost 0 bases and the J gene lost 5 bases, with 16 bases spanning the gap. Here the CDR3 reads CASSQEFRGISTEAFF. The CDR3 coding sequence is TGTGCCAGCAGCCAAGAGTTTCGGGGAATCTCAACTGAAGCTTTCTTT.

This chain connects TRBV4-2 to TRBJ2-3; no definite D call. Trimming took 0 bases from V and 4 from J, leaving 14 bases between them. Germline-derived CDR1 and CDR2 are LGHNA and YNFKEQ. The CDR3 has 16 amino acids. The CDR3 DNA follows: TGTGCCAGCAGCCAAGATTGGACCACGGGCCCAGATACGCAGTATTTT. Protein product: CASSQDWTTGPDTQYF.

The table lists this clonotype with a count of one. The CDR3 here is CASSYGGTSFDEQFF. In DNA form, the CDR3 reads TGTGCCAGCAGCTATGGAGGGACTAGCTTCGATGAGCAGTTCTTC. The chain couples TRBV6-5 to TRBJ2-1; 9 positions match TRBD2. Germline-derived CDR1 and CDR2 are MNHEY and SVGAGI. V was clipped by 6 bases and J by 8 bases; unmatched bases: 11. CDR3 length equals 15 residues.

In DNA form, the CDR3 reads TGTGCCACCAGTGATTCGGACTGGGAGGCCCTGACTTTC. Its translation is CATSDSDWEALTF. The chain links TRBV24-1 to TRBJ2-6; a possible D gene is TRBD2 (6 bases). From germline, CDR1 is KGHDR and CDR2 SFDVKD. Trimming left V 2 bases short and J 15 bases short, with 13 bases between. CDR3 length: 13 amino acids.

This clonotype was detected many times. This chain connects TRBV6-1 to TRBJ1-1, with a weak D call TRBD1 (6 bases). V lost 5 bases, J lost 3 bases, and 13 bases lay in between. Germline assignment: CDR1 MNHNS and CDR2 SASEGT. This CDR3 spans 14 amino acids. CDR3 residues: CASSQQGIYTEAFF. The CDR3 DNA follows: TGTGCCAGCAGTCAACAGGGTATTTACACTGAAGCTTTCTTT.

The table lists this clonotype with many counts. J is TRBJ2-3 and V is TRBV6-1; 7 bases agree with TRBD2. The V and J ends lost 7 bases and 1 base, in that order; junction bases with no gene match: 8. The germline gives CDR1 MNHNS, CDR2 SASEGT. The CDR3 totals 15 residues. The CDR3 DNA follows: TGTGCCAGCAAACCCGGACTAGTTGGCACAGATACGCAGTATTTT. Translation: CASKPGLVGTDTQYF.

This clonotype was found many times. CDR3 region: CASSRTREALYEQYF. The CDR3, as DNA: TGTGCCAGCAGTCGAACCCGGGAGGCTCTCTACGAGCAGTACTTC. The V and J genes are TRBV27 and TRBJ2-7; TRBD2 aligns across 7 bases. CDR1 and CDR2 (germline): MNHEY, SMNVEV (reference sequence). V lost 5 bases to trimming and J lost 3 bases; unmatched junction nucleotides: 10. The CDR3 runs to 15 residues.

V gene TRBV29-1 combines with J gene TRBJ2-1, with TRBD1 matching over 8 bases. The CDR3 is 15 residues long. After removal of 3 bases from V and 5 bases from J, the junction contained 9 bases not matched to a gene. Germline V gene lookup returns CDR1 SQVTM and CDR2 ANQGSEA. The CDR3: CSVEVWDRSDNEQFF. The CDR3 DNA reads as TGCAGCGTTGAGGTCTGGGACAGGTCAGACAATGAGCAGTTCTTC.

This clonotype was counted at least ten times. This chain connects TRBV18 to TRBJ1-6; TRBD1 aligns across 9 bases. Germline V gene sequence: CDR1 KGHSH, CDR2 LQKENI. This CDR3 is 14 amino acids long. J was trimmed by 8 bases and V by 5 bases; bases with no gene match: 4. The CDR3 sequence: CASSTDRGYSPLHF. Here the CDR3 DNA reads TGTGCCAGCTCAACCGACAGGGGGTATTCACCCCTCCACTTT.